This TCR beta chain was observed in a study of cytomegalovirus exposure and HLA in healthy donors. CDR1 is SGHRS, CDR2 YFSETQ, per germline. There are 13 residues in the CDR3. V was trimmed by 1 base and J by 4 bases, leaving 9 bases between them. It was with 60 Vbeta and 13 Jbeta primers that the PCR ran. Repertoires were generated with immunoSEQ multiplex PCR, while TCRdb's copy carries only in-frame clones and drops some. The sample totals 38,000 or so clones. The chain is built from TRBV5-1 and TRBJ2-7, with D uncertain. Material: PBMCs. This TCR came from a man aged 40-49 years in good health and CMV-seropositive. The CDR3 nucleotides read TGCGCCAGCAGCTTGACTACGGGTTACGAGCAGTACTTC. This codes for CASSLTTGYEQYF.